This entry is about one TCR beta chain. Caucasian individuals from Russia who were healthy and aged about 6 to 95 acted as donors. Extraction of total RNA produced a minimum of 5 micrograms from each sample. Germline V gene data show CDR1 as MNHEY and CDR2 as SVGAGI. The V and J ends lost 2 bases and 5 bases respectively, with 12 bases between them. The CDR3 length is 15 residues. The data derive from a study of blood T cells in healthy people across ages. The authors ran a second PCR of about 7 to 11 cycles using a sample-barcoded 5' primer and a J-beta primer mix. TCRdb ran MiXCR on the 5' RACE reads and lists one entry per CDR3 protein. The repertoire includes 1.5 million or so distinct CDR3 sequences, 42% of them detected once, and 7% to 9% sits in the top ten.

The specimen was blood. This TCR was sampled from a woman under 30 in good health. V is TRBV6-5 and J is TRBJ1-4; the D is unclear. Here the CDR3 reads CASSYRPSYNEKLFF. DNA of the CDR3: TGTGCCAGCAGTTACCGCCCGTCGTACAATGAAAAACTGTTTTTT.